These 4 T cell receptor beta chains were sequenced from one sample in a study of blood T cell repertoires in COVID-19. Repertoires were generated with immunoSEQ multiplex PCR, while TCRdb's copy carries only in-frame clones and drops some. This table has 250,000 or so clones, about 87% appearing once. Sequenced input: peripheral blood. All receptors derive from a woman in her seventies with active or convalescent COVID-19.

The rearrangement joins TRBV5-8 to TRBJ2-7; D is unclear. Trimming removed 4 bases from V and 3 bases from J, with 11 bases in between. This CDR3 has 13 amino acids. Germline V CDR1 and CDR2: SGHTS, YDEGEE. The CDR3 DNA is TGTGCCAGCAGCCTGGGCGGCCTCTACGAGCAGTACTTC. Encoded protein: CASSLGGLYEQYF.

The chain employs TRBV5-4 and TRBJ1-1, with D perhaps matching TRBD1 (6 bases). CDR3 length equals 15 residues. V lost 4 bases to trimming and J lost 1 base, with 14 bases between them. Germline V gene data show CDR1 as SGHNT and CDR2 as YYREEE (reference sequence). CDR3 sequence (DNA): TGTGCCAGCAGCATTCAACAGGGCCAGAACACTGAAGCTTTCTTT. Translating it yields CASSIQQGQNTEAFF.

The chain has TRBV7-2 and TRBJ2-1, with a weak D call TRBD2 (6 bases). Germline V gene lookup returns CDR1 SGHTA and CDR2 FQGNSA. This CDR3 has 17 residues. With 0 bases removed from V and 5 bases from J, the gap between germline ends came to 17 bases. This chain's CDR3 is CASSLAPGRGIHNEQFF. The CDR3, as DNA: TGTGCCAGCAGCTTAGCGCCGGGGCGGGGAATACACAATGAGCAGTTCTTC.

The chain joins TRBV19 to TRBJ2-1; the match to TRBD2 covers 7 bases. From germline, CDR1 is LNHDA and CDR2 SQIVND (reference sequence). The CDR3 totals 12 residues. The V and J ends lost 6 bases and 9 bases, in that order; junction bases with no gene match: 5. The CDR3 coding sequence is TGTGCCAGTAGCGGGGGGATGGGTGAGCAGTTCTTC. Translating it yields CASSGGMGEQFF.